The 17 T cell receptor beta chains listed next were all sequenced from one sample in a study of OX40 agonist ivuxolimab in advanced cancers. TCRdb's copy holds only in-frame clones and misses some; the assay was immunoSEQ multiplex PCR. Of more than 75,000 clones listed, approximately 90% are singletons. Sequenced here: CD4+ or CD8+ T cells sorted from blood, sampled in a trial of the OX40 agonist ivuxolimab. These receptors were collected from an adult with an advanced solid tumor such as melanoma, head and neck, liver or kidney cancer.

Here the CDR3 DNA reads TGTGCCAGCAGCTCAACCGCGGGCCCTGGGGCCAACGTCCTGACTTTC. This sequence encodes CASSSTAGPGANVLTF. This chain joins TRBV7-6 and TRBJ2-6; D may be TRBD2 (5 bases). Trimming removed 4 bases from V and 2 bases from J, with 12 bases in between. Per the germline V gene, CDR1 is SGHVS and CDR2 is FNYEAQ. The CDR3 has 16 residues. The complete variable domain, with remaining parts taken from reference TRBV7-6 and TRBJ2-6, reads GAGVSQSPRYKVTKRGQDVALRCDPISGHVSLYWYRQALGQGPEFLTYFNYEAQQDKSGLPNDRFSAERPEGSISTLTIQRTEQRDSAMYRCASSSTAGPGANVLTFGAGSRLTVL.

V is TRBV6-4 and J is TRBJ1-1, with a tentative D call TRBD1 (6 bases). Deletions cut 2 bases from V and 1 base from J, with 8 bases between. CDR3 length equals 14 residues. CDR1 and CDR2 (germline): MRHNA, SNTAGT. CDR3 in amino acids: CASSDGGSNTEAFF. The CDR3 DNA follows: TGTGCCAGCAGTGACGGGGGCTCGAACACTGAAGCTTTCTTT.

The chain has TRBV10-3 and TRBJ2-1; 10 nucleotides match TRBD2. Germline V CDR1 and CDR2: ENHRY, SYGVKD. Trimming took 3 bases from V and 7 from J; bases not matched to a gene: 9. The CDR3 is 16 amino acids. CDR3 nucleotide sequence: TGTGCCATCAGTGACCGAGCGGGGGGGTCCAGAAATGAGCAGTTCTTC. Its protein product is CAISDRAGGSRNEQFF.

The rearrangement uses TRBV2 and TRBJ2-5; 8 bases line up with TRBD2. Germline V lookup: CDR1 SNHLY, CDR2 FYNNEI. V was clipped by 6 bases and J by 2 bases; unmatched bases: 11. The CDR3 is 16 amino acids. This chain's CDR3 is CASSLWGTGGQETQYF. In DNA form, the CDR3 reads TGTGCCAGCAGCCTCTGGGGCACGGGGGGGCAAGAGACCCAGTACTTC.

The V and J genes are TRBV27 and TRBJ2-1, with a possible D match to TRBD2 (6 bases). V lost 6 bases to trimming and J lost 4 bases, with 22 bases between them. CDR1 is MNHEY and CDR2 is SMNVEV in the germline V gene (reference sequence). CDR3 length: 17 residues. In nucleotides, the CDR3 is TGTGCCAGCAGCCCTTCGTTGGGAAGGGGAGGTTACAATGAGCAGTTCTTC. It specifies CASSPSLGRGGYNEQFF.

The V gene is TRBV5-1, the J gene TRBJ1-2; 8 nucleotides line up with TRBD1. Germline loops: CDR1 SGHRS, CDR2 YFSETQ. Trimming at V came to 4 bases and at J to 7 bases, leaving 6 bases not matched to a gene. The CDR3 runs 13 residues. The DNA for the CDR3 is TGCGCCAGCAGCGAGACAGGGGAAGCTGGCTACACCTTC. It encodes CASSETGEAGYTF.

This clone was seen a handful of times. This sequence joins TRBV4-1 and TRBJ2-7; 9 bases line up with TRBD2. V lost 4 bases and J lost 4; bases outside the gene matches: 14. The CDR3 length is 17 residues. The germline CDR1 and CDR2 sequences are MGHRA and YSYEKL. DNA for the CDR3: TGCGCCAGCAGCCCACCGAGGGGAAGCGGGAGGCAGTACGAGCAGTACTTC. Translating it yields CASSPPRGSGRQYEQYF.

The chain couples TRBV6-1 to TRBJ1-2; the D is unclear. Between the trimmed V and J ends, which lost 1 base and 4 bases, there was a span of 10 bases. In germline, CDR1 is MNHNS, CDR2 SASEGT. There are 14 residues in the CDR3. In DNA form, the CDR3 reads TGTGCCAGCAGTGAAGGGCCCCAGTCCTATGGCTACACCTTC. Translated, it gives CASSEGPQSYGYTF.

V gene TRBV28 combines with J gene TRBJ1-2; D not resolved. The V end was cut by 6 bases, the J end by 8 bases, with 7 bases between. The CDR3 runs 10 residues. CDR1 is MDHEN and CDR2 is SYDVKM in the germline V gene. The CDR3 is CASSRVGYTF. The CDR3 coding sequence is TGTGCCAGCAGCCGTGTGGGCTACACCTTC.

This clone was observed many times. The rearrangement links TRBV6-6 to TRBJ2-5; D gene uncertain. CDR3 length: 13 amino acids. CDR1 and CDR2 (germline): MNHNY, SVGAGI (reference sequence). The V end was cut by 6 bases, the J end by 1 base, with 9 bases between. CDR3 amino acids: CASSGSSQETQYF. Written as DNA, the CDR3 is TGTGCCAGCAGCGGGTCTTCCCAAGAGACCCAGTACTTC.

CDR3: CASYGGGLTYEQYF. The DNA for the CDR3 is TGTGCCAGCTATGGCGGGGGATTGACCTACGAGCAGTACTTC. The genes are TRBV28 and TRBJ2-7, with TRBD2 matching over 7 bases. Germline V lookup: CDR1 MDHEN, CDR2 SYDVKM. This CDR3 is 14 amino acids long. The J segment lost 2 bases and the V segment lost 8 bases, leaving 9 bases of the junction unmatched.

This rearrangement joins TRBV19 to TRBJ1-2; no clear D. CDR1 is LNHDA and CDR2 is SQIVND in the germline V gene (reference sequence). Trimming shortened V by 5 bases and J by 3 bases, and 7 bases separated the two germline ends. The CDR3 consists of 12 residues. The CDR3 sequence is CASSWADYGYTF. The CDR3 bases are TGTGCCAGTAGTTGGGCTGACTATGGCTACACCTTC. Complete variable domain (other parts from reference TRBV19 and TRBJ1-2): DGGITQSPKYLFRKEGQNVTLSCEQNLNHDAMYWYRQDPGQGLRLIYYSQIVNDFQKGDIAEGYSVSREKKESFPLTVTSAQKNPTAFYLCASSWADYGYTFGSGTRLTVV.

This chain connects TRBV5-4 to TRBJ2-5; 8 positions agree with TRBD2. This CDR3 is 15 amino acids long. From germline, CDR1 is SGHNT and CDR2 YYREEE (reference sequence). The junction had 9 bases not matched to a gene; V was cut back by 3 bases and J by 5 bases. DNA of the CDR3: TGTGCCAGCAGCTCACGGCGGGGGGATGCTGAGACCCAGTACTTC. Protein product: CASSSRRGDAETQYF.

The V and J genes are TRBV29-1 and TRBJ1-4; no definite D call. The CDR3 has 11 amino acids. Trimming shortened V by 2 bases and J by 5 bases, and 3 bases separated the two germline ends. Germline V gene data show CDR1 as SQVTM and CDR2 as ANQGSEA. The CDR3 DNA reads as TGCAGCGTTGAATGGAATGAAAAACTGTTTTTT. Translating gives CSVEWNEKLFF. The full variable domain, rest sourced from reference TRBV29-1 and TRBJ1-4, is SAVISQKPSRDICQRGTSLTIQCQVDSQVTMMFWYRQQPGQSLTLIATANQGSEATYESGFVIDKFPISRPNLTFSTLTVSNMSPEDSSIYLCSVEWNEKLFFGSGTQLSVL.

The CDR3, as DNA: TGTGCCAGCTTTCCAGGGGTAAGCACAGATACGCAGTATTTT. This gives the protein CASFPGVSTDTQYF. The genes are TRBV28 and TRBJ2-3; tentative D call: TRBD1 (6 bases). The V gene lost 8 bases and the J gene lost 0 bases, with 12 bases spanning the gap. The CDR3 covers 14 residues. Germline V lookup: CDR1 MDHEN, CDR2 SYDVKM.

The genes are TRBV28 and TRBJ2-3; no reliable D call. Germline CDR1 MDHEN, CDR2 SYDVKM. CDR3 size: 12 residues. V dropped 2 bases and J dropped 4 bases, with 4 bases sitting between them. The CDR3 here is CASSLTPDTQYF. The DNA for the CDR3 is TGTGCCAGCAGTTTAACTCCAGATACGCAGTATTTT.

V gene TRBV7-2 combines with J gene TRBJ2-7, with D unresolved. The germline V gene encodes CDR1 SGHTA and CDR2 FQGNSA. The CDR3 loop spans 14 amino acids. Trimming took 4 bases from V and 4 from J, leaving 14 bases between them. CDR3: CASSSNSVGYEQYF. DNA of the CDR3: TGTGCCAGCAGCTCAAATTCAGTGGGGTACGAGCAGTACTTC.